The rows below give T cell receptor beta chains drawn from one sample of a study of early T cells in non-severe SARS-CoV-2 infection. TCRdb ran MiXCR on the 5' RACE reads and lists one entry per CDR3 protein. The table includes 50,000 to 55,000 distinct CDR3 sequences, around 9.1% detected once. Material for sequencing was whole blood. The receptors here all came from an adult who was a healthcare worker with PCR-confirmed SARS-CoV-2 infection or an uninfected control (not recorded which). The CDR3 runs from the conserved cysteine through the conserved F or W. Fields, in order: J gene, clone size, D gene, V gene, CDR3 DNA, CDR3 protein. A D gene is named only where the DNA matches it firmly. Clone size is given for some rows only: seen once, a few or many times, or a class if the clone is expanded.

J gene: TRBJ1-1; clone size: many; D gene: -; V gene: TRBV7-2; CDR3 DNA: TGTGCCAGCAGCTTGGAAGGAGGGGGGGACACTGAAGCTTTCTTT; CDR3 protein: CASSLEGGGDTEAFF
J gene: TRBJ2-1; clone size: many; D gene: -; V gene: TRBV29-1; CDR3 DNA: TGCAGCGTTGACGGCGGGGACTCCTACAATGAGCAGTTCTTC; CDR3 protein: CSVDGGDSYNEQFF
J gene: TRBJ2-7; clone size: many; D gene: -; V gene: TRBV7-8; CDR3 DNA: TGTGCCAGCAGCTTAACCGGGATGGTCGGCTACGAGCAGTACTTC; CDR3 protein: CASSLTGMVGYEQYF
J gene: TRBJ1-4; clone size: many; D gene: -; V gene: TRBV7-9; CDR3 DNA: TGTGCCAGCAGGGAGACAGGTGCAACTAATGAAAAACTGTTTTTT; CDR3 protein: CASRETGATNEKLFF
J gene: TRBJ1-1; clone size: -; D gene: -; V gene: TRBV29-1; CDR3 DNA: TGCAGCGTTGAACGTGATGAAGCTTTCTTT; CDR3 protein: CSVERDEAFF
J gene: TRBJ1-2; clone size: many; D gene: -; V gene: TRBV19; CDR3 DNA: TGTGCCAGTAGTGTCGAATTAATGGGAGCTAACTATGGCTACACCTTC; CDR3 protein: CASSVELMGANYGYTF
J gene: TRBJ2-5; clone size: many; D gene: -; V gene: TRBV3-1; CDR3 DNA: TGTGCCAGCAGCCAAGACCGGGCTTACCAAGAGACCCAGTACTTC; CDR3 protein: CASSQDRAYQETQYF
J gene: TRBJ2-1; clone size: -; D gene: -; V gene: TRBV29-1; CDR3 DNA: TGCAGCGTGAAATGGAGGGGCGGGAATGAGCAGTTCTTC; CDR3 protein: CSVKWRGGNEQFF
J gene: TRBJ2-1; clone size: many; D gene: TRBD2; V gene: TRBV18; CDR3 DNA: TGTGCCAGCTCACCACTGGCGGGAGGGAGCAATGAGCAGTTCTTC; CDR3 protein: CASSPLAGGSNEQFF
J gene: TRBJ1-6; clone size: -; D gene: -; V gene: TRBV2; CDR3 DNA: TGTGCCAGCAGTGGGCGGACCTATAATTCACCCCTCCACTTT; CDR3 protein: CASSGRTYNSPLHF
J gene: TRBJ2-1; clone size: many; D gene: -; V gene: TRBV30; CDR3 DNA: TGTGCCTGGAGTGTACGGCGGAATGAGCAGTTCTTC; CDR3 protein: CAWSVRRNEQFF
J gene: TRBJ2-3; clone size: many; D gene: -; V gene: TRBV6-5; CDR3 DNA: TGTGCCAGCAGTTACGGAGGAAAGGGCCCAGGGACAGATACGCAGTATTTT; CDR3 protein: CASSYGGKGPGTDTQYF
J gene: TRBJ1-6; clone size: many; D gene: -; V gene: TRBV18; CDR3 DNA: TGTGCCAGCTCACCGGCGACAAGGGACGCGAGGGGTTCACCCCTCCACTTT; CDR3 protein: CASSPATRDARGSPLHF
J gene: TRBJ2-7; clone size: many; D gene: TRBD1; V gene: TRBV27; CDR3 DNA: TGTGCCAGCAGTTTCTCACAGGGGCCCTACGAGCAGTACTTC; CDR3 protein: CASSFSQGPYEQYF
J gene: TRBJ2-7; clone size: many; D gene: -; V gene: TRBV7-2; CDR3 DNA: TGTGCCAGCAGCTTAGTGAGGGGCACAGGGGAGCAGTACTTC; CDR3 protein: CASSLVRGTGEQYF
J gene: TRBJ2-2; clone size: many; D gene: -; V gene: TRBV25-1; CDR3 DNA: TGTGCCAGCAGTGAATATGGGCCGGGGGACACCGGGGAGCTGTTTTTT; CDR3 protein: CASSEYGPGDTGELFF
J gene: TRBJ2-3; clone size: few; D gene: -; V gene: TRBV7-2; CDR3 DNA: TGTGCCAGCAGCTACAATCCAGATACGCAGTATTTT; CDR3 protein: CASSYNPDTQYF
J gene: TRBJ2-6; clone size: many; D gene: TRBD1; V gene: TRBV12-3/TRBV12-4; CDR3 DNA: TGTGCCAGCAGACACAGGGGGGCAGGGGCCAACGTCCTGACTTTC; CDR3 protein: CASRHRGAGANVLTF
J gene: TRBJ2-3; clone size: many; D gene: TRBD1; V gene: TRBV10-3; CDR3 DNA: TGTGCCATCAGTCCGGGACAGGGGGTTTCAGATACGCAGTATTTT; CDR3 protein: CAISPGQGVSDTQYF
J gene: TRBJ1-1; clone size: many; D gene: -; V gene: TRBV20-1; CDR3 DNA: TGCAGTGCTGTTGGTGACCGCACTGAAGCTTTCTTT; CDR3 protein: CSAVGDRTEAFF
J gene: TRBJ2-3; clone size: many; D gene: TRBD2; V gene: TRBV7-2; CDR3 DNA: TGTGCCAGCAGCTGGACTAGCGGGGGTTCTAGCACAGATACGCAGTATTTT; CDR3 protein: CASSWTSGGSSTDTQYF
J gene: TRBJ2-7; clone size: many; D gene: -; V gene: TRBV7-2; CDR3 DNA: TGTGCCAGCAGCTCCCCGGGCGGCGAGCAGTACTTC; CDR3 protein: CASSSPGGEQYF
J gene: TRBJ2-4; clone size: few; D gene: -; V gene: TRBV7-8; CDR3 DNA: TGTGCCAGCAGCTACAACAGGGTTAGAAACATTCAGTACTTC; CDR3 protein: CASSYNRVRNIQYF
J gene: TRBJ1-1; clone size: -; D gene: -; V gene: TRBV13; CDR3 DNA: TGTGCCAGCAGCACTCGGCCGGGCACTGAAGCTTTCTTT; CDR3 protein: CASSTRPGTEAFF
J gene: TRBJ2-1; clone size: many; D gene: -; V gene: TRBV6-2/TRBV6-3; CDR3 DNA: TGTGCCAGCAGCGACGACTCCCCCTACAATGAGCAGTTCTTC; CDR3 protein: CASSDDSPYNEQFF
J gene: TRBJ2-2; clone size: many; D gene: -; V gene: TRBV4-1; CDR3 DNA: TGCGCCAGCAGCCAGAATAGAGACACCGGGGAGCTGTTTTTT; CDR3 protein: CASSQNRDTGELFF
J gene: TRBJ2-4; clone size: few; D gene: -; V gene: TRBV27; CDR3 DNA: TGTGCCAGCAGCGTTCGTGGTGCCAAAAACATTCAGTACTTC; CDR3 protein: CASSVRGAKNIQYF
J gene: TRBJ2-3; clone size: many; D gene: TRBD2; V gene: TRBV6-5; CDR3 DNA: TGTGCCTCCCGGACTAGCGGGAGCACAGATACGCAGTATTTT; CDR3 protein: CASRTSGSTDTQYF
J gene: TRBJ2-7; clone size: few; D gene: TRBD2; V gene: TRBV4-3; CDR3 DNA: TGCGCCAGCAGCCAAGAAACTAGCGGGAGGTGGGAGCAGTACTTC; CDR3 protein: CASSQETSGRWEQYF
J gene: TRBJ2-3; clone size: few; D gene: TRBD2; V gene: TRBV30; CDR3 DNA: TGTGCCTGGAGCCCGGGACTAGCGGGGAGCACAGATACGCAGTATTTT; CDR3 protein: CAWSPGLAGSTDTQYF
J gene: TRBJ1-1; clone size: many; D gene: -; V gene: TRBV7-3; CDR3 DNA: TGTGCCAGCGGTACAGGCCAAGGGCAAGCTTTCTTT; CDR3 protein: CASGTGQGQAFF
J gene: TRBJ1-1; clone size: many; D gene: TRBD1; V gene: TRBV10-2; CDR3 DNA: TGCGCCAGCAGATATAACGACCAGGGGGCGCAGGCTGAAGCTTTCTTT; CDR3 protein: CASRYNDQGAQAEAFF
J gene: TRBJ1-2; clone size: -; D gene: -; V gene: TRBV6-1; CDR3 DNA: TGTGCCAGCAGTGAAGCGCATGGCTACACCTTC; CDR3 protein: CASSEAHGYTF
J gene: TRBJ1-2; clone size: many; D gene: -; V gene: TRBV3-1; CDR3 DNA: TGTGCCAGCAGCCAAGCCGGGGGCTTCAGCGGCTACACCTTC; CDR3 protein: CASSQAGGFSGYTF
J gene: TRBJ1-3; clone size: many; D gene: -; V gene: TRBV2; CDR3 DNA: TGTGCCAGCAGTGCCGTGGGAGTCCGTGGAAACACCATATATTTT; CDR3 protein: CASSAVGVRGNTIYF
J gene: TRBJ2-5; clone size: many; D gene: TRBD1; V gene: TRBV20-1; CDR3 DNA: TGCAGTGCTTGGACAGGAGGCCAAGAGACCCAGTACTTC; CDR3 protein: CSAWTGGQETQYF
J gene: TRBJ2-7; clone size: many; D gene: -; V gene: TRBV20-1; CDR3 DNA: TGCAGTGCTAGAGGACCGCGCGGCGAGCAGTACTTC; CDR3 protein: CSARGPRGEQYF
J gene: TRBJ2-7; clone size: few; D gene: -; V gene: TRBV29-1; CDR3 DNA: TGCAGCGCCGAACGGGCACCTTCCTACGAGCAGTACTTC; CDR3 protein: CSAERAPSYEQYF
J gene: TRBJ2-7; clone size: few; D gene: TRBD2; V gene: TRBV10-1; CDR3 DNA: TGCGCCAGCAGTGAGTCTCGCGGGGGCTACGAGCAGTACTTC; CDR3 protein: CASSESRGGYEQYF
J gene: TRBJ2-7; clone size: few; D gene: TRBD2; V gene: TRBV5-1; CDR3 DNA: TGCGCCAGCAGCCTTAACGGCGGGCTAGCGGGAGCCTACGAGCAGTACTTC; CDR3 protein: CASSLNGGLAGAYEQYF
J gene: TRBJ2-6; clone size: many; D gene: TRBD2; V gene: TRBV19; CDR3 DNA: TGTGCCAGTGCCGGGGGGGCCCCTTCTCCAGACGTCCTGACTTTC; CDR3 protein: CASAGGAPSPDVLTF
J gene: TRBJ2-1; clone size: many; D gene: TRBD1; V gene: TRBV6-6; CDR3 DNA: TGTGCCAGCACCCAGAGAGGGACAGACTACAATGAGCAGTTCTTC; CDR3 protein: CASTQRGTDYNEQFF
J gene: TRBJ2-3; clone size: many; D gene: -; V gene: TRBV6-2/TRBV6-3; CDR3 DNA: TGTGCCAGCAGTTACGGGCCTTCTAGAGATACGCAGTATTTT; CDR3 protein: CASSYGPSRDTQYF
J gene: TRBJ1-1; clone size: many; D gene: -; V gene: TRBV6-5; CDR3 DNA: TGTGCCAGCACCCAGGGAGGGATATGGACTGAAGCTTTCTTT; CDR3 protein: CASTQGGIWTEAFF
J gene: TRBJ1-1; clone size: few; D gene: -; V gene: TRBV7-9; CDR3 DNA: TGTGCCAGCAGCTTCCCGGGGGTTGAAGCTTTCTTT; CDR3 protein: CASSFPGVEAFF
J gene: TRBJ1-6; clone size: many; D gene: TRBD1; V gene: TRBV10-3; CDR3 DNA: TGTGCTATACGGGGGGACAGGAGTAATTCACCCCTCCACTTT; CDR3 protein: CAIRGDRSNSPLHF